Each of the 19 T cell receptor beta chains below was sequenced from the same sample in a study of T cells after yellow fever vaccination. TCRdb called the 5' RACE reads again in MiXCR, with one record for every CDR3 protein. The repertoire holds around 360,000 distinct CDR3 sequences, 11% seen once, with 18% in the top ten. The sequencing used PBMCs, collected on the day of the first yellow fever vaccination. Receptors originate from a man younger than 35 who received the YFV17D yellow fever vaccine.

This chain links TRBV7-2 with TRBJ2-3; possibly TRBD1 for D (6 bases). The V and J ends lost 3 bases and 0 bases respectively, with 13 bases between them. The V gene's germline CDR1 is SGHTA and CDR2 FQGNSA. The CDR3 is 16 residues long. The CDR3 loop reads CASSLRQVTSTDTQYF. DNA of the CDR3: TGTGCCAGCAGCTTGAGACAGGTTACTAGCACAGATACGCAGTATTTT.

The sample holds many counts of this clonotype. V gene TRBV5-1 combines with J gene TRBJ2-3, with 14 bases fitting TRBD2. Germline CDR1 and CDR2: SGHRS and YFSETQ. The CDR3 runs 17 residues. V was pared by 4 bases and J by 2 bases, with 6 bases of the junction left unmatched. CDR3 bases: TGCGCCAGCAGCCTAGGACTAGCGGGGGGCTACACAGATACGCAGTATTTT. Its protein product is CASSLGLAGGYTDTQYF.

This clonotype turned up a few times. The chain links TRBV6-5 to TRBJ1-5, with D possibly TRBD1 on 6 matching bases. Between the trimmed V and J ends, which lost 4 bases and 2 bases, there was a span of 12 bases. CDR1 MNHEY and CDR2 SVGAGI come from the germline V gene. The CDR3 is 15 amino acids. The CDR3, as DNA: TGTGCCAGCAGTTTTCAGGGGTCTGGCAATCAGCCCCAGCATTTT. This translates into CASSFQGSGNQPQHF.

This clonotype has ten or more counts. The CDR3 region is CASSLRNTGELFF. The DNA of the CDR3 is TGTGCCAGTAGTCTAAGGAACACCGGGGAGCTGTTTTTT. J is TRBJ2-2 and V is TRBV19, with unresolved D. Germline CDR1 reads LNHDA; CDR2 reads SQIVND (reference sequence). The CDR3 runs to 13 residues. Trimming stripped 5 bases from V and 1 base from J, with 5 bases between.

Many counts were recorded for this clonotype. The chain couples TRBV9 to TRBJ2-3; D perhaps matches TRBD1 (5 bases). CDR3 length: 15 residues. Trimming removed 3 bases at V and 0 bases at J, with 11 bases between. Germline assignment: CDR1 SGDLS and CDR2 YYNGEE. The CDR3 reads CASSAVGDSTDTQYF. As DNA, the CDR3 is TGTGCCAGCAGCGCCGTAGGGGATAGCACAGATACGCAGTATTTT.

This clonotype has a count of ten or more. This rearrangement joins TRBV7-2 to TRBJ1-1; D remains ambiguous. CDR1 and CDR2 (germline): SGHTA, FQGNSA. The V end was cut by 5 bases, the J end by 5 bases, with 18 bases between. The CDR3 sequence is 15 residues long. The CDR3 loop reads CASSLSASMRTEAFF. DNA of the CDR3: TGTGCCAGCAGCCTCTCGGCGAGCATGAGGACTGAAGCTTTCTTT.

The chain couples TRBV5-1 to TRBJ2-1; 10 nucleotides line up with TRBD2. V lost 0 bases to trimming and J lost 9 bases; unmatched junction nucleotides: 6. CDR1 and CDR2 (germline): SGHRS, YFSETQ. CDR3 length equals 15 residues. CDR3 sequence: CASSLGAGGPGEQFF. The CDR3 DNA sequence: TGCGCCAGCAGCTTGGGAGCGGGGGGGCCCGGTGAGCAGTTCTTC.

This clonotype was found a few times. This chain joins TRBV6-1 and TRBJ1-2, with 7 bases identical to TRBD1. The V and J ends lost 5 bases and 8 bases, in that order; junction bases with no gene match: 11. Germline V gives CDR1 MNHNS, CDR2 SASEGT. The CDR3 extends over 14 amino acids. Here the CDR3 DNA reads TGTGCCAGCAGTCCCCGGGACAGTGGGGCGGGCTACACCTTC. This codes for CASSPRDSGAGYTF.

V usage is TRBV4-1 and J usage is TRBJ2-3; the D is unclear. V lost 0 bases and J 0 bases, leaving 13 bases between the germline ends. Per the germline V gene, CDR1 is MGHRA and CDR2 is YSYEKL. This CDR3 spans 17 amino acids. This CDR3 reads CASSQEGIRLSTDTQYF. The CDR3 nucleotides are TGCGCCAGCAGCCAAGAGGGGATACGACTTAGCACAGATACGCAGTATTTT.

The rearrangement uses TRBV7-2 and TRBJ1-6; tentative D call: TRBD1 (5 bases). Trimming took 5 bases from V and 7 from J, leaving 15 bases between them. The CDR3 covers 15 residues. Germline V gene lookup returns CDR1 SGHTA and CDR2 FQGNSA. Written as DNA, the CDR3 is TGTGCCAGCAGCCTAAGGACACCAGAAAATTCACCCCTCCACTTT. This translates into CASSLRTPENSPLHF.

With respect to this clonotype: A read error is likely, as this CDR3 ends without the conserved phenylalanine or tryptophan. The V gene is TRBV4-2, the J gene TRBJ1-4, with D possibly being TRBD1 (5 bases). The V and J ends lost 4 bases and 12 bases respectively, with 18 bases between them. Germline V gene data show CDR1 as LGHNA and CDR2 as YNFKEQ. CDR3 length equals 14 residues. The CDR3 DNA is TGTGCCAGCAGCCCCGGGCTCCGGGGCGGGGAACTGTTTTGT. Amino acids: CASSPGLRGGELFC.

Only a few counts were recorded for this clonotype. This sequence joins TRBV12-3 or TRBV12-4 and TRBJ1-6; 8 nucleotides match TRBD1. The CDR3 has 15 amino acids. V was clipped by 6 bases and J by 8 bases; unmatched bases: 9. CDR3 region: CASSPRQGPDSPLHF. CDR3 nucleotides: TGTGCCAGCAGCCCTCGACAGGGGCCCGATTCACCCCTCCACTTT.

The V call is TRBV6-1, the J call TRBJ2-7, with 9 bases aligning to TRBD2. CDR3 size: 14 residues. Germline trimming cut 7 bases from V and 3 bases from J; bases unmatched to any gene: 7. Looked up from germline, CDR1 is MNHNS and CDR2 is SASEGT. CDR3 sequence: CASTRGLASYEQYF. CDR3 in DNA: TGTGCCAGCACCCGGGGACTAGCAAGCTACGAGCAGTACTTC.

This chain joins TRBV10-2 and TRBJ2-5; TRBD2 is a possible D gene (6 bases). V dropped 4 bases and J dropped 4 bases, with 10 bases sitting between them. Germline V gene data show CDR1 as WSHSY and CDR2 as SAAADI. The CDR3 runs 13 residues. The CDR3 here is CASSAGRGETQYF. The CDR3 nucleotides read TGCGCCAGCAGTGCGGGGCGGGGAGAGACCCAGTACTTC.

The CDR3 DNA reads as TGCGCCAGCAGCCGCCTCGGTGGACAGACAGATACGCAGTATTTT. It specifies CASSRLGGQTDTQYF. The J gene is TRBJ2-3, the V gene TRBV4-3; possible D gene TRBD1, 6 bases. Germline V gene lookup returns CDR1 LGHNA and CDR2 YSLEER. V dropped 4 bases and J dropped 3 bases, with 14 bases sitting between them. CDR3 size: 15 residues.

The V and J genes are TRBV4-3 and TRBJ2-4; 7 positions agree with TRBD1. Germline CDR1 is LGHNA and CDR2 is YSLEER. The ends lost 0 bases at V and 4 bases at J; junction bases unmatched: 9. There are 17 residues in the CDR3. CDR3 in DNA: TGCGCCAGCAGCCAAGACGTGACAGGGCCAAGAAAAAACATTCAGTACTTC. This codes for CASSQDVTGPRKNIQYF.

There are many counts of this clonotype. The chain employs TRBV6-5 and TRBJ2-1; D ambiguous. CDR3 length: 11 amino acids. Germline values: CDR1 MNHEY, CDR2 SVGAGI. Trimming took 5 bases from V and 7 from J, leaving 6 bases between them. This CDR3 reads CASSVRNEQFF. The CDR3 nucleotides read TGTGCCAGCAGTGTAAGAAATGAGCAGTTCTTC.

This clonotype has more than one count but fewer than ten. This CDR3 is CSAAAARMSSYGYTF. For the CDR3, the DNA is TGCAGTGCGGCGGCCGCCAGGATGTCCTCGTATGGCTACACCTTC. This rearrangement joins TRBV20-1 to TRBJ1-2; D gene unclear. The CDR3 consists of 15 residues. Trimming shortened V by 6 bases and J by 5 bases, and 22 bases separated the two germline ends. Per the germline V gene, CDR1 is DFQATT and CDR2 is SNEGSKA (reference sequence).

The genes are TRBV3-1 and TRBJ2-6, with unresolved D. The V and J ends lost 6 bases and 2 bases respectively, with 14 bases between them. CDR3 size: 16 residues. In germline, CDR1 is LGHDT, CDR2 YNNKEL (reference sequence). The CDR3 region has the DNA TGTGCCAGCAGTCCATACATAGCCCCTGGGGCCAACGTCCTGACTTTC. Protein product: CASSPYIAPGANVLTF.